Described below is a single T cell receptor beta chain sequence and its context. The data derive from a study of blood T cell repertoires in COVID-19. Study-level background: Acute and convalescent COVID-19 specimens originated in the United States, Italy and Spain. T cells, B-cell-depleted T cells, or PBMCs supplied cDNA or gDNA.

Methods used by the authors: Quantification of nucleated cells was approximated via reference gene primer amplification. Sequencing was performed with immunoSEQ multiplex PCR; in TCRdb, only in-frame clones are kept and a portion is missing. V and J calls and clone size are copied from that table; D and trimming were computed from the DNA. The table records roughly 90,000 clones, 89% of them present only once. The CDR3 contains 15 residues. With V trimmed by 3 bases and J by 1 base, 3 bases remained unmatched. From germline, CDR1 is SGHRS and CDR2 YFSETQ. The TCR was taken from an elderly woman with active COVID-19. Sequencing was performed on peripheral blood. The chain recombines TRBV5-1 with TRBJ2-7; 11 bases fit TRBD2. This CDR3 is CASSYGLAGSYEQYF. The CDR3 DNA reads as TGCGCCAGCAGCTACGGACTAGCGGGTTCCTACGAGCAGTACTTC. Supplemented by reference TRBV5-1 and TRBJ2-7, the full variable domain reads KAGVTQTPRYLIKTRGQQVTLSCSPISGHRSVSWYQQTPGQGLQFLFEYFSETQRNKGNFPGRFSGRQFSNSRSEMNVSTLELGDSALYLCASSYGLAGSYEQYFGPGTRLTVT.